This T cell receptor beta chain was captured by sequencing in a study of blood T cells in healthy people across ages. Study in general: About one barcoded beta molecule per two T cells was the capture yield of template switching.

The CDR3 covers 15 residues. Trimming pared 6 bases from V and 3 bases from J, leaving 18 bases between. Germline V gives CDR1 DFQATT, CDR2 SNEGSKA (reference sequence). Combining a sample-barcoded 5' primer with a J-beta primer mix, a second PCR ran for 7 to 11 cycles. TCRdb analysed the 5' RACE reads with MiXCR anew, one entry per CDR3 protein. The table has hundreds of thousands of distinct CDR3 sequences, 32% seen once. Concerning this clonotype itself: Its matching antigen is unknown.

General observations from the study: The recorded TCR beta diversity per million T cells decreased in a roughly linear manner with age.

Per sample, a minimum of 6.5 million PBMCs were isolated. This receptor was taken from an elderly woman in good health. The rearrangement uses TRBV20-1 and TRBJ2-1, with a tentative D call TRBD1 (6 bases). Sequenced: blood. CDR3 sequence (DNA): TGCAGTGCCCACAGGGTCGGGGTAGGCTACAATGAGCAGTTCTTC. It codes for CSAHRVGVGYNEQFF.